This T cell receptor beta chain was recovered during a study of CD8 T cells in ankylosing spondylitis. Findings and limits, study-wide: From matched ankylosing spondylitis synovial fluid, disease-linked clones were reportedly recovered at significantly enriched levels. Ankylosing spondylitis blood appeared to be characterized by a TCR beta motif of roughly eight highly homologous variants.

This clonotype was counted at least ten times. Its target is unknown. Quantitative 5'-RACE with molecular barcodes generated TCR beta libraries. TCRdb called the 5' RACE reads again in MiXCR, with one record for every CDR3 protein. The table has about 36,000 distinct CDR3 sequences, around 6% seen once. The source of this sequence is a male donor with ankylosing spondylitis or in good health (not recorded which). The sample taken for sequencing was blood, either unsorted or a sorted T cell fraction (not recorded which).

The CDR3 DNA reads TGTGCCAGCAGCCCTGAGGTTTCCGGGGAGCTGTTTTTT. Protein product: CASSPEVSGELFF. The V gene is TRBV5-5, the J gene TRBJ2-2; D remains ambiguous. Germline V CDR1 and CDR2: SGHKS, YYEKEE (reference sequence). Trimming removed 4 bases at V and 6 bases at J, with 10 bases between. The CDR3 spans 13 residues.